One and the same sample provided the 12 T cell receptor beta chains below, sequenced in a study of cytomegalovirus exposure and HLA in healthy donors (dated by TCRdb to 2016 to 2017). Receptor libraries were prepared by the immunoSEQ multiplex PCR assay. For the multiplex PCR, a mixture combining 60 forward primers for TCR Vbeta segments and 13 reverse primers for TCR Jbeta segments was used. The table comes from immuneACCESS by way of TCRdb, which keeps in-frame sequences with V and J called. Part of the clones is missing from these tables; in studies checked, under half for an unresolved V gene and the rest for unknown reasons. For this sample there are some 200,000 clones; around 88% appear just once. Around 1% of the sample comes from the top ten. Material for sequencing was PBMCs. The source of these receptors is a young woman in good health and CMV-seronegative.

The chain is built from TRBV4-2 and TRBJ2-7, with a tentative D call TRBD1 (7 bases). The CDR3 spans 15 residues. Germline values: CDR1 LGHNA, CDR2 YNFKEQ. Trimming took off 3 bases at V and 4 bases at J, with 16 bases between the two ends. The CDR3 coding sequence is TGTGCCAGCAGCCATTCGCGGGACAGAGAGTACGAGCAGTACTTC. This translates into CASSHSRDREYEQYF.

Of note for this clone: The junction departs from the called germline gene at one end, perhaps through a read error. CDR3 sequence: CSSSIRQGPVNTEAFF. In DNA, the CDR3 is TGTTCCAGCAGCATTCGACAGGGGCCAGTGAACACTGAAGCTTTCTTT. The chain recombines TRBV7-9 with TRBJ1-1, with 8 nucleotides matching TRBD1. The CDR3 totals 16 residues. Germline V gene data show CDR1 as SEHNR and CDR2 as FQNEAQ (reference sequence).

This clone was picked up a small number of times. This rearrangement joins TRBV5-1 to TRBJ2-3; the match to TRBD2 covers 11 bases. J lost 4 bases, V lost 1 base, and 8 bases had no gene match. Germline-derived CDR1 and CDR2 are SGHRS and YFSETQ. The CDR3 length is 17 residues. The CDR3: CASSLKETSGAPDTQYF. Written as DNA, the CDR3 is TGCGCCAGCAGCTTGAAGGAGACTAGCGGGGCCCCAGATACGCAGTATTTT.

The sample holds a few counts of this clone. J is TRBJ1-2 and V is TRBV4-3; D is unresolved. The CDR3 totals 15 residues. V was pared by 0 bases and J by 4 bases, with 12 bases between. From germline, CDR1 is LGHNA and CDR2 YSLEER. The DNA for the CDR3 is TGCGCCAGCAGCCAAGATTTTCAGGTGCGCTATGGCTACACCTTC. This gives the protein CASSQDFQVRYGYTF.

Turning to this clone: At the DNA level, this CDR3 is encoded by other sequences in the same sample as well. The chain is built from TRBV7-2 and TRBJ1-5; D may be TRBD1 (5 bases). CDR3 length: 13 amino acids. Germline V CDR1 and CDR2: SGHTA, FQGNSA. Trimming removed 4 bases from V and 4 bases from J, with 8 bases in between. The CDR3 spells CASSYRGNQPQHF. In DNA form, the CDR3 reads TGTGCCAGCAGCTACCGGGGGAATCAGCCCCAGCATTTT.

This sequence joins TRBV4-3 and TRBJ2-1, with 8 positions matching TRBD2. Germline V gives CDR1 LGHNA, CDR2 YSLEER. The CDR3 contains 15 residues. V lost 9 bases, J lost 4 bases, and 11 bases stayed unmatched. The chain's CDR3 is CASTSGSHHYNEQFF. The CDR3 DNA follows: TGCGCCAGTACCAGCGGGAGTCATCATTACAATGAGCAGTTCTTC.

The chain uses TRBV4-3 and TRBJ2-1; D possibly corresponds to TRBD2 (6 bases). This CDR3 spans 17 amino acids. V was clipped by 0 bases and J by 1 base, with 13 bases between them. CDR1 and CDR2 from the germline V gene are LGHNA and YSLEER. The CDR3 DNA follows: TGCGCCAGCAGCCAAGAATCCAGCGGGTCTTCCTACAATGAGCAGTTCTTC. Amino acid sequence: CASSQESSGSSYNEQFF.

The genes are TRBV19 and TRBJ1-2, with D possibly TRBD1 on 5 matching bases. Per germline, CDR1 LNHDA and CDR2 SQIVND (reference sequence). This CDR3 has 15 amino acids. The germline V and J ends were trimmed by 9 bases and 0 bases, with 17 bases remaining between them. The CDR3 is CASLGGEVSNYGYTF. CDR3 in DNA: TGTGCCAGCTTAGGAGGGGAAGTCTCTAACTATGGCTACACCTTC.

The rearrangement uses TRBV11-2 and TRBJ1-4, with D possibly TRBD1 on 5 matching bases. CDR3 length equals 16 residues. Germline lookup yields CDR1 SGHAT and CDR2 FQNNGV. V lost 5 bases, J lost 0 bases, and 13 bases lay in between. Here the CDR3 DNA reads TGTGCCAGCAGCCCCCGCGGGGGATCAACTAATGAAAAACTGTTTTTT. Protein sequence: CASSPRGGSTNEKLFF. Full variable domain (outside the CDR3, taken from reference TRBV11-2 and TRBJ1-4): EAGVAQSPRYKIIEKRQSVAFWCNPISGHATLYWYQQILGQGPKLLIQFQNNGVVDDSQLPKDRFSAERLKGVDSTLKIQPAKLEDSAVYLCASSPRGGSTNEKLFFGSGTQLSVL.

This rearrangement joins TRBV5-1 to TRBJ2-7; D remains ambiguous. The V gene's germline CDR1 is SGHRS and CDR2 YFSETQ. The CDR3 has 12 amino acids. The ends were cut back, 3 bases at V and 3 bases at J, with 7 bases in the middle. The CDR3 loop is CASSSGFYEQYF. The CDR3 DNA reads as TGCGCCAGCAGCTCCGGGTTCTACGAGCAGTACTTC.

The V gene is TRBV5-1, the J gene TRBJ2-7, with D maybe TRBD1 (5 bases). The germline CDR1 and CDR2 sequences are SGHRS and YFSETQ. The CDR3 is made up of 14 amino acids. V was pared by 4 bases and J by 2 bases, with 13 bases between. CDR3 nucleotide sequence: TGCGCCAGCAGCCCTGACAGCTCTACCTACGAGCAGTACTTC. It yields the protein CASSPDSSTYEQYF.

The chain combines TRBV5-6 with TRBJ1-6; TRBD1 matches at 9 bases. V dropped 3 bases and J dropped 4; count of bases not matched to a gene: 11. Germline-derived CDR1 and CDR2 are SGHDT and YYEEEE. The CDR3 is 18 amino acids. This CDR3 reads CASSSEYQGQGYNSPLHF. The CDR3 DNA reads as TGTGCCAGCAGCTCTGAATATCAAGGACAGGGGTATAATTCACCCCTCCACTTT.